This entry describes one T cell receptor beta chain. Sequencing was performed with immunoSEQ multiplex PCR; in TCRdb, only in-frame clones are kept and a portion is missing. Of 130,000 or so clones listed, 80% to 90% are singletons. The data are from a study of cytomegalovirus exposure and HLA in healthy donors. The CDR3 loop spans 14 amino acids. Trimming cost V 5 bases and J 3 bases; bases outside gene matches: 6. The germline V gene encodes CDR1 SGHVS and CDR2 FQNEAQ. Material: PBMCs. The chain has TRBV7-8 and TRBJ1-1, with 7 bases identical to TRBD1. The source of this sequence is a woman aged 18-29 years in good health and CMV-seronegative. The CDR3 DNA sequence: TGTGCCAGCAGCCCAAACGACAGGGACACTGAAGCTTTCTTT. Translated: CASSPNDRDTEAFF.